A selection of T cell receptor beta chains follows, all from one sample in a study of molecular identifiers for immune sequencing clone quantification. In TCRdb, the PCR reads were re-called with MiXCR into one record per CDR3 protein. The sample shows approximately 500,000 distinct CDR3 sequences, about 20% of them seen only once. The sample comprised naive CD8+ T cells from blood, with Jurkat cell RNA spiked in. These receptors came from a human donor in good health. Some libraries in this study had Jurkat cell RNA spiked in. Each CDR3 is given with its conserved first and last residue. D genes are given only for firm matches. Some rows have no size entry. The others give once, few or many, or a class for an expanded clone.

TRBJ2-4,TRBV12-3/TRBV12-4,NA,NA,CASGLGLAKNIQYF,TGTGCCAGCGGTTTAGGGCTAGCCAAAAACATTCAGTACTTC
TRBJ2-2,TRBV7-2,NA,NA,CASSFFQGTYGELFF,TGTGCCAGCAGCTTCTTTCAGGGGACATACGGGGAGCTGTTTTTT
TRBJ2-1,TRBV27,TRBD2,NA,CASSILAGESSYNEQFF,TGTGCCAGCAGTATACTAGCGGGAGAGTCCTCCTACAATGAGCAGTTCTTC
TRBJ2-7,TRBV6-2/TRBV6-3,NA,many,CASSYSRFADFRWEQYF,TGTGCCAGCAGTTACTCGAGGTTCGCAGACTTTCGTTGGGAGCAGTACTTC
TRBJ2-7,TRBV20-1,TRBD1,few,CSADRGSYEQYF,TGCAGTGCTGACAGGGGCTCCTACGAGCAGTACTTC
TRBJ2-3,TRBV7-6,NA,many,CASSFISQRGGITDTQYF,TGTGCCAGCAGCTTCATCTCCCAGAGGGGGGGCATCACAGATACGCAGTATTTT
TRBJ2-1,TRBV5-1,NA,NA,CASRDGRTYDEQFF,TGCGCCAGCAGGGACGGGCGTACGTACGATGAGCAGTTCTTC
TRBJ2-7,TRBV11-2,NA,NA,CASKSKAPSYEQYF,TGTGCCAGCAAGTCAAAGGCACCATCCTACGAGCAGTACTTC
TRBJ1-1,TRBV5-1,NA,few,CASSLDGGRYTEAFF,TGCGCCAGCAGCTTGGATGGGGGTAGGTACACTGAAGCTTTCTTT
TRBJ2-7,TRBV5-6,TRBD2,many,CASSLSTIRTGGYEQYF,TGTGCCAGCAGCCTATCAACGATTCGGACGGGGGGTTACGAGCAGTACTTC
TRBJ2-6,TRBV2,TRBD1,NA,CASSTQDRGITGANVPTF,TGTGCCAGCAGTACTCAGGACAGGGGGATCACTGGGGCCAACGTCCCGACTTTC
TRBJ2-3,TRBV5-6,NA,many,CASSPEALSRSTDTQYF,TGTGCCAGCAGCCCGGAGGCCCTGTCGCGGAGCACAGATACGCAGTATTTT
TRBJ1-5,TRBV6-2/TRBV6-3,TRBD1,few,CASSYSFRVRQGDQPQHF,TGTGCCAGCAGTTACTCTTTTCGGGTCAGACAGGGTGATCAGCCCCAGCATTTT